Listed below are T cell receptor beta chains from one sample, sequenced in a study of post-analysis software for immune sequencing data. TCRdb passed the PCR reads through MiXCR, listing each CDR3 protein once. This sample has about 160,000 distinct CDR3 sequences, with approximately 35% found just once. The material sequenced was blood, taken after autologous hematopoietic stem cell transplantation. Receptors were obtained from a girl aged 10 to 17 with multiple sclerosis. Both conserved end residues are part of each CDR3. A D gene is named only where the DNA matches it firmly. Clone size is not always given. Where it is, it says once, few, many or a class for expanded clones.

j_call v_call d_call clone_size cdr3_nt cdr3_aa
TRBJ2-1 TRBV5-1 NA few TGCGCCAGCAGCGGAAGGGGGGCAGGGTACAATGAGCAGTTCTTC CASSGRGAGYNEQFF
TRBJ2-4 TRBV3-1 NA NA TGTGCCAGCAGCCAAGACCCCAGAAGGACAGTTCAGTACTTC CASSQDPRRTVQYF
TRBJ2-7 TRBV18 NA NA TGTGCCAGCTCAAGGGGGGTCAACTCCTACGAGCAGTACTTC CASSRGVNSYEQYF
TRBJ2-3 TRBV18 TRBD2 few TGTGCCAGCTCACCAAGTACTAGCGGGAGTGATACGCAGTATTTT CASSPSTSGSDTQYF
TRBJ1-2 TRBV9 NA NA TGTGCCAGCAGCGTAGGGGGAACAGGGAATGATCGTCATGGCTACACCTTC CASSVGGTGNDRHGYTF
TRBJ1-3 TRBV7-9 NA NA TGTGCCAGCAGCCCCAGCTCTGGAAACACCATATATTTT CASSPSSGNTIYF
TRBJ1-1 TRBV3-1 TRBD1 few TGTGCCAGCAGCCAAAGGACAGGGGGAAGTTACACTGAAGCTTTCTTT CASSQRTGGSYTEAFF
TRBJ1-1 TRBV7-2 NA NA TGTGCCAGCAGCAGGGCGTACGAAGCTTTCTTT CASSRAYEAFF
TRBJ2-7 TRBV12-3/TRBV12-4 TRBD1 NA TGTGCCAGCAGTCGGGACAGGGCTTTCTCCTACGAGCAGTACTTC CASSRDRAFSYEQYF
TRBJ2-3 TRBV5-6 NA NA TGTGCCAGCAGTCTGGGGCGGACTCGCGGTACGCAGTATTTT CASSLGRTRGTQYF
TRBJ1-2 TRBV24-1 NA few TGTGCCACCAGTGACGGGGTCGGCTACACCTTC CATSDGVGYTF
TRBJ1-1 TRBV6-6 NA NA TGTGCCAGCACCCAAAGAACTGAAGCTTTCTTT CASTQRTEAFF
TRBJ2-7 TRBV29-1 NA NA TGCAGCGTTGAAGTGACCCTTTTCGAGCAGTACTTC CSVEVTLFEQYF
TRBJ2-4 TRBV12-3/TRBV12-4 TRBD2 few TGTGCCAGCAGCTCGGGACTAGCGGGGCTAGCCAAAAACATTCAGTACTTC CASSSGLAGLAKNIQYF
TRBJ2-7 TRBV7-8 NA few TGTGCCAGCAGCCAAAGCGCGGACAGCTCCTACGAGCAGTACTTC CASSQSADSSYEQYF
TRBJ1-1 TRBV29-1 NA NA TGCGGCGTTGTGGGGGCTGAAGCTTTCTTT CGVVGAEAFF
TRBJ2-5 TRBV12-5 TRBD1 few TGTGCTAGTGGTAACACCGGGACAGGGCTTCAAGAGACCCAGTACTTC CASGNTGTGLQETQYF
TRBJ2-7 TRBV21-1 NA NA TGTGCCAGCAGCAAGGCCCAGGGCAGGGTAACCTACGAGCAGTACTTC CASSKAQGRVTYEQYF
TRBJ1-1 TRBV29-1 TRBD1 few TGCAGCGTTCGACAGGGGGCGAAGGGTGAAGCTTTCTTT CSVRQGAKGEAFF
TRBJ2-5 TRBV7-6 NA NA TGTGCCAGCAACTTAGCCTTTCCGGGCTCAGAGACCCAGTACTTC CASNLAFPGSETQYF
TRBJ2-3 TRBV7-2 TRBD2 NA TGTGCCAGCAGCTTACCCTCTAGCGGGGCTCCCACAGATACGCAGTATTTT CASSLPSSGAPTDTQYF
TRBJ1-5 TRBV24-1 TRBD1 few TGTGCCACCAGTGATTCCGGGACAGTCAATCAGCCCCAGCATTTT CATSDSGTVNQPQHF
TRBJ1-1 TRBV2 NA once TGTGCCAGCAATGGGGGGAGGAACACTGAAGCTTTCTTT CASNGGRNTEAFF
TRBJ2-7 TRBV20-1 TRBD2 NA TGCAGTGCGGAACGGACTAGCGGCACAGAACTCTACGAGCAGTACTTC CSAERTSGTELYEQYF